This paragraph reports one T cell receptor (beta chain). The junction departs from the called germline gene at one end, perhaps through a read error. Germline V CDR1 and CDR2: MNHEY, SVGEGT. The CDR3 is 13 amino acids. Each cDNA held unique molecular identifiers, and template switching gave it a universal primer site. TCRdb ran MiXCR on the 5' RACE reads and lists one entry per CDR3 protein. The data show around 1.7 million distinct CDR3 sequences, with 32% seen just once and 0.25% to 0.3% held by the top ten. These data are taken from a study of identical twins. The TCR sequence derives from a newborn girl in good health. The sequencing input was cord blood. V gene TRBV6-2 or TRBV6-3 combines with J gene TRBJ2-7; D is unresolved. The CDR3 loop is CVSSYSLSYEQYF. CDR3 sequence (DNA): TGTGTCAGCAGTTACTCCTTGTCCTACGAGCAGTACTTC.